This T cell receptor beta chain was captured by sequencing in a study of shared clonotypes between healthy human individuals. Broader study findings: The naive CD4 repertoires of four donors were compared, and about 5% of clonotypes were shared.

Repertoires were generated with immunoSEQ multiplex PCR, while TCRdb's copy carries only in-frame clones and drops some. Here the sample spans under 750,000 clones, roughly two thirds being singletons. On this clone itself: Its target is unknown.

J gave up 3 bases and V 5 bases, and 8 bases lay outside the gene matches. The CDR3 has 15 residues. Germline V lookup: CDR1 SGHRS, CDR2 YFSETQ. Input material: memory CD4+ T cells sorted from blood. Described subset: CD45RA-negative fraction. The gene calls are TRBV5-1 and TRBJ2-5; 9 bases agree with TRBD1. The TCR sequence derives from a woman aged 30 to 39 in good health. CDR3 bases: TGCGCCAGCAGTCGACAGGGGGTACGGGAAGAGACCCAGTACTTC. Encoded protein: CASSRQGVREETQYF.